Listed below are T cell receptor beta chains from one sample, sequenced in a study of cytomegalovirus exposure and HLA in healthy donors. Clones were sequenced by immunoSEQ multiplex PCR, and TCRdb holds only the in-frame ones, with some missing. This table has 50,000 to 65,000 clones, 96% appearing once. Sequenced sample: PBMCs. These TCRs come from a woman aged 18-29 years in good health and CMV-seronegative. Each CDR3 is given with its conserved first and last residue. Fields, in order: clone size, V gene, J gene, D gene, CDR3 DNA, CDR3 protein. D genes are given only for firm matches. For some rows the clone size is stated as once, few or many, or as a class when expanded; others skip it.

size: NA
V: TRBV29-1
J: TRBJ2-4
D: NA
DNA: TGCAGCGTTGGGGGAGGTAGAGCCAAAAACATTCAGTACTTC
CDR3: CSVGGGRAKNIQYF

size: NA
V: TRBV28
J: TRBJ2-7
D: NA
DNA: TGTGCCAGCAGTTTATGGGGGGACACCTCCTACGAGCAGTACTTC
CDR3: CASSLWGDTSYEQYF

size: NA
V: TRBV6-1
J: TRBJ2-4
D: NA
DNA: TGTGCCAGCAGTGCCCGGACAGCCACAACCCAGCCCGCCAAAAACATTCAGTACTTC
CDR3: CASSARTATTQPAKNIQYF

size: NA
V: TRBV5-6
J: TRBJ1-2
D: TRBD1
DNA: TGTGCCAGCAGCATATCAACAGGGGGCCGGGCTTATGGCTACACCTTC
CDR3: CASSISTGGRAYGYTF

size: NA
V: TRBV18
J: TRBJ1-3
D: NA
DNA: TGTGCCAGCTCATTCTCGCAGGCCGATGGAAACACCATATATTTT
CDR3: CASSFSQADGNTIYF

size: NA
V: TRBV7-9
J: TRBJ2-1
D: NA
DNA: TGTGCCAGCAGCCCCAGGTTCTTC
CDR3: CASSPRFF

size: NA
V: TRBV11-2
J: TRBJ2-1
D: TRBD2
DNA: TGTGCCAGCAGCCCTAGCGGGGAGAGCTCCTACAATGAGCAGTTCTTC
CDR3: CASSPSGESSYNEQFF

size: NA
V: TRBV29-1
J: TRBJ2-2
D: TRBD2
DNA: TGCAGCGTTGAGGTAGCGGGGCAGAACACCGGGGAGCTGTTTTTT
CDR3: CSVEVAGQNTGELFF

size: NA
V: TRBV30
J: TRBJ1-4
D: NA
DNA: TGTGCCTGGAGTGTAAGGGCAGGGGTTGAAAAACTGTTTTTT
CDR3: CAWSVRAGVEKLFF

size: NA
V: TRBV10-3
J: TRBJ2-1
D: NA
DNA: TGTGCCATCAGTGATGGGAGGCACTATTTCTACAATGAGCAGTTCTTC
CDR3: CAISDGRHYFYNEQFF

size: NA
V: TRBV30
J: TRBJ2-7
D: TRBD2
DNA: TGTGCCTGGAGCATCCTGGGTAGCGGGATATACGAGCAGTACTTC
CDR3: CAWSILGSGIYEQYF

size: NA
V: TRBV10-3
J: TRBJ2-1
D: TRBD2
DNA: TGTGCCATCAGTAGGGCTAGCGGGGGGGCGGGGAATGAGCAGTTCTTC
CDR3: CAISRASGGAGNEQFF

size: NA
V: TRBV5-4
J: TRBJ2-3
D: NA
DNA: TGTGCCAGCAGCTTTCCCGGACACCCCATGGATACGCAGTATTTT
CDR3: CASSFPGHPMDTQYF

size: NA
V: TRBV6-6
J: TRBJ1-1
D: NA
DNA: TGTGCCAGCAGCCAGGGACAAATGATGGCGAACACTGAAGCTTTCTTT
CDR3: CASSQGQMMANTEAFF

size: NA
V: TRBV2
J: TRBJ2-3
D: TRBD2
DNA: TGTGCCAGCAACGGGAGGGCAGACCAGGAAGATACGCAGTATTTT
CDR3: CASNGRADQEDTQYF

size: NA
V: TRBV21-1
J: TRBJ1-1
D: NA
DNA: TGTGCCAGCAGCAAACGGGACATCTCTACTGAAGCTTTCTTT
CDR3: CASSKRDISTEAFF

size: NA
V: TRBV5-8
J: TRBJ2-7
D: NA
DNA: TGTGCCAGCAGCTTGGGTCAGGCGACCTACGAGCAGTACTTC
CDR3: CASSLGQATYEQYF

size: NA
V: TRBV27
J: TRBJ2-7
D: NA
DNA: TGTGCCAGCAGTTCGGGCGGGTTTTCCCCCTACGAGCAGTACTTC
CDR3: CASSSGGFSPYEQYF

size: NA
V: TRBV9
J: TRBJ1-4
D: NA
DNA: TGTGCCAGCAGCAGAGGTGGGGGCTTGGATGAAAAACTGTTTTTT
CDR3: CASSRGGGLDEKLFF

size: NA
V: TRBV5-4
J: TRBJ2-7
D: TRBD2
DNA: TGTGCCAGCAGCGTGGGGGGGCTAGCGGGAGGGCCGGGCTACGAGCAGTACTTC
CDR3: CASSVGGLAGGPGYEQYF

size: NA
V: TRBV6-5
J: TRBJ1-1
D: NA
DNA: TGTGCCAGCAGTTACCGGGGGGCTGAAGCTTTCTTT
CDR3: CASSYRGAEAFF

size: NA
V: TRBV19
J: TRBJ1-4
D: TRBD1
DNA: TGTGCCAGTAGGGGACAGGGGGCGTATGAAAAACTGTTTTTT
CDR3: CASRGQGAYEKLFF

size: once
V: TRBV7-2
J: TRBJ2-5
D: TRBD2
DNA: TGTGCCAGCAGCTTAGAACCGGGTAGCGGGATCCAGTACTTC
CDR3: CASSLEPGSGIQYF

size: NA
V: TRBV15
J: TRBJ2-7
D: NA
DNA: TGTGCCACCAGCAGAGCGGGGGGCTTGGGGCCTTCCTACGAGCAGTACTTC
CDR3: CATSRAGGLGPSYEQYF

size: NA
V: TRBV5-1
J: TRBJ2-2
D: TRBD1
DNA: TGCGCCAGCAGCTGGGACAGCCGCGTAGAGCTGTTTTTT
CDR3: CASSWDSRVELFF

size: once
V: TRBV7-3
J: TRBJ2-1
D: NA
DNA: TGTGCCAGCAGCTTAAACGATGGGGGCGTGGTTCCCTACAATGAGCAGTTCTTC
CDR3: CASSLNDGGVVPYNEQFF

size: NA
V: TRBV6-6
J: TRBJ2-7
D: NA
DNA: TGTGCCAGCAGTTACGGGGCCGAGCAGTACTTC
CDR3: CASSYGAEQYF

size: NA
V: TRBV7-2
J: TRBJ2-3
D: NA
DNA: TGTGCCAGCAGCTTAGCGGGGGGGGGCCTTGGCACAGATACGCAGTATTTT
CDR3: CASSLAGGGLGTDTQYF

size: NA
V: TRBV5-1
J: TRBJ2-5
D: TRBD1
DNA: TGCGCCAGCAGCGCCGGGACAGGGGCGGGGGAGACCCAGTACTTC
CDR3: CASSAGTGAGETQYF

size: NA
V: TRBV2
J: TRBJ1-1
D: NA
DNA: TGTGCCAGCAGCGTCGTGGGGGGCACTGAAGCTTTCTTT
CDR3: CASSVVGGTEAFF

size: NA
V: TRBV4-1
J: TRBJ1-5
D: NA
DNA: TGCGCCAGCAGCCAAGTCACGGGTAGCAATCAGCCCCAGCATTTT
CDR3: CASSQVTGSNQPQHF

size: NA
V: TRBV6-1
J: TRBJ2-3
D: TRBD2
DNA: TGTGCCAGCAGTGGAGGCAGCGGGGGGACAGATACGCAGTATTTT
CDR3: CASSGGSGGTDTQYF

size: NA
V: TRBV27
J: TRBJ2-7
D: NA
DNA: TGTGCCAGCAGTCCCTCGCGGAGGGGGGGCTACGAGCAGTACTTC
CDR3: CASSPSRRGGYEQYF

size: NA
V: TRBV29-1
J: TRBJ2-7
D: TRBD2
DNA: TGCAGCGTTGGCAGCGGGGGGGCATGGGAGCAGTACTTC
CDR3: CSVGSGGAWEQYF

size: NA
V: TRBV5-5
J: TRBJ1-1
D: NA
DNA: TGTGCCAGCAGCCGGGAGGGTGCGGCTTTCTTT
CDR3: CASSREGAAFF

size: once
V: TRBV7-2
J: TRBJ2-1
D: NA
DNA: TGTGCCAGCAGCTTAGTGGGGCGGGGAGACCACTATGAGCAGTTCTTC
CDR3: CASSLVGRGDHYEQFF

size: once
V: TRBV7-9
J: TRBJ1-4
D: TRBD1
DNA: TGTGCCAGCAGCTTAGGGGCGGGGACAGGCCCTTGGGGAAAACTGTTTTTT
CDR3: CASSLGAGTGPWGKLFF

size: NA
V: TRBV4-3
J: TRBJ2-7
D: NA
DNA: TGCGCCAGCAGCCAATACCTGGGACTGCACTCCTACGAGCAGTACTTC
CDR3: CASSQYLGLHSYEQYF

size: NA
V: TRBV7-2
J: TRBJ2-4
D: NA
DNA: TGTGCCAGCAGCTTAGTGAGCGGCCTAGCCAAAAACATTCAGTACTTC
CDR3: CASSLVSGLAKNIQYF

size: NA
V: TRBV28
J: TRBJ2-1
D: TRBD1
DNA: TGTGCCAGCAGTGTCCGGGACAGCCTCAATGAGCAGTTCTTC
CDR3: CASSVRDSLNEQFF

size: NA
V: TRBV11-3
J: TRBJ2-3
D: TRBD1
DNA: TGTGCCAGCAGCCCCGGACAGGGGGCAACAGATACGCAGTATTTT
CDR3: CASSPGQGATDTQYF

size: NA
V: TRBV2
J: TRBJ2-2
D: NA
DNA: TGTGCCAGCAGTGTCGGACAGCGGGGCACCGGGGAGCTGTTTTTT
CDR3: CASSVGQRGTGELFF

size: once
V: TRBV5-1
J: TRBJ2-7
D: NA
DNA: TGCGCCAGCAGCTCCGGACTCACCGGCCCTCCGTACGAGCAGTACTTC
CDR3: CASSSGLTGPPYEQYF

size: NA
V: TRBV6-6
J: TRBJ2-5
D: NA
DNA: TGTGCCAGCAGTCTGACAGGAGAGACCCAGTACTTC
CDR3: CASSLTGETQYF

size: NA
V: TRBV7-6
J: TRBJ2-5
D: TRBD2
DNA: TGTGCCAGCAGTGTGGGACTAGGGTGGGAGACCCAGTACTTC
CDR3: CASSVGLGWETQYF